This section outlines one T cell receptor beta chain sequence together with its context. This specimen belongs to a study of control samples from healthy donors and cancer patients. The assay was immunoSEQ multiplex PCR, and TCRdb's table has in-frame clones only and misses some. The sample holds some 150,000 clones; approximately 96% are singletons and the top ten take under 1.2%. Material for sequencing was blood. This receptor was obtained from a woman aged 25 to 45 in good health.

In DNA, the CDR3 is TGTGCCAGCAGAGTTGGATTAGCTAACTATGGCTACACCTTC. Its translation: CASRVGLANYGYTF. The rearrangement links TRBV2 to TRBJ1-2; D is uncertain. Germline V gives CDR1 SNHLY, CDR2 FYNNEI. The CDR3 is made up of 14 amino acids. V lost 6 bases, J lost 0 bases, and 11 bases lay in between. The full variable domain, its missing parts supplied by reference TRBV2 and TRBJ1-2, is EPEVTQTPSHQVTQMGQEVILRCVPISNHLYFYWYRQILGQKVEFLVSFYNNEISEKSEIFDDQFSVERPDGSNFTLKIRSTKLEDSAMYFCASRVGLANYGYTFGSGTRLTVV.